The source of this TCR beta chain is a study of vaccination and CD4 T cells after COVID-19. The study's findings and limits: In convalescent patients, a median approximately 86% of post-vaccine SARS-CoV-2-reactive clones appeared only after vaccination.

The germline gives CDR1 DFQATT, CDR2 SNEGSKA (reference sequence). Trimming took off 7 bases at V and 0 bases at J, with 13 bases between the two ends. This CDR3 contains 13 residues. Treatment denoted: approximately nine-day PBMC culture with coronavirus spike peptide pools or control peptides (ViraFEST assay). About this clonotype: Its antigen remains unidentified.

An Oncomine TCR Beta short-read assay was used to sequence the DNA from cultured CD4+ T cells. TCRdb passed the PCR reads through MiXCR, listing each CDR3 protein once. This sample has around 10,000 distinct CDR3 sequences, with about half found just once. The chain couples TRBV20-1 to TRBJ2-7; D is uncertain. The TCR comes from a human donor who had recovered from COVID-19. The sequenced sample consisted of CD4+ T cells from blood, cultured in vitro. In DNA, the CDR3 is TGCAGTGTATCCGGCAGGAGCTCCTACGAGCAGTACTTC. Its translation: CSVSGRSSYEQYF.